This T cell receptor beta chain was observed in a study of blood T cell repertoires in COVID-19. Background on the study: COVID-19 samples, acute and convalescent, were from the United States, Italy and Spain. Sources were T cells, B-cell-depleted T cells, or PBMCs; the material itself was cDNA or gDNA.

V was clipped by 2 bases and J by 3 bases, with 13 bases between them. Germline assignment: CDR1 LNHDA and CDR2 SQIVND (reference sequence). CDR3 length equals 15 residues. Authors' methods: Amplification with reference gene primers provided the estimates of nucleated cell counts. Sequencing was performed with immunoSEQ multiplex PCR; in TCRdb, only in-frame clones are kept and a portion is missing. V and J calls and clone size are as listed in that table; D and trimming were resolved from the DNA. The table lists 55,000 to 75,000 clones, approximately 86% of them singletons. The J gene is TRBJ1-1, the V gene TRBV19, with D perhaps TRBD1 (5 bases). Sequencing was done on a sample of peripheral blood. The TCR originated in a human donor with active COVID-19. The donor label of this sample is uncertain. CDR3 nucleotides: TGTGCCAGTAGTATAACGAGGCGGGGGGACACTGAAGCTTTCTTT. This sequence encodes CASSITRRGDTEAFF.